This T cell receptor beta chain appears in the sequencing data of a study of blood T cell repertoires in COVID-19. On the study more broadly: Nucleic acid was either cDNA or gDNA, and it came from T cells, B-cell-depleted T cells, or PBMCs.

Per the original data handling: Nucleated cell counts were estimated from reference gene primer amplification. Clones were sequenced by immunoSEQ multiplex PCR, and TCRdb holds only the in-frame ones, with some missing. That table is the source of V, J and clone size, and D and trimming were worked out from the DNA. The table records about 330,000 clones, over 75% of them present only once. Germline CDR1 SGHTA, CDR2 FQGNSA. The CDR3 sequence is 15 residues long. The trim removed 3 bases at V and 6 bases at J, leaving 6 bases unmatched. The genes are TRBV7-2 and TRBJ1-5; 9 nucleotides align to TRBD1. Sequenced sample: peripheral blood. The clonotype was recovered from a woman between 45 and 65 years old with active or convalescent COVID-19. CDR3 in amino acids: CASSFGTGWGQPQHF. The CDR3 DNA sequence: TGTGCCAGCAGCTTTGGGACAGGGTGGGGTCAGCCCCAGCATTTT. Full variable domain (rest looked up from reference TRBV7-2 and TRBJ1-5): GAGVSQSPSNKVTEKGKDVELRCDPISGHTALYWYRQSLGQGLEFLIYFQGNSAPDKSGLPSDRFSAERTGGSVSTLTIQRTQQEDSAVYLCASSFGTGWGQPQHFGDGTRLSIL.